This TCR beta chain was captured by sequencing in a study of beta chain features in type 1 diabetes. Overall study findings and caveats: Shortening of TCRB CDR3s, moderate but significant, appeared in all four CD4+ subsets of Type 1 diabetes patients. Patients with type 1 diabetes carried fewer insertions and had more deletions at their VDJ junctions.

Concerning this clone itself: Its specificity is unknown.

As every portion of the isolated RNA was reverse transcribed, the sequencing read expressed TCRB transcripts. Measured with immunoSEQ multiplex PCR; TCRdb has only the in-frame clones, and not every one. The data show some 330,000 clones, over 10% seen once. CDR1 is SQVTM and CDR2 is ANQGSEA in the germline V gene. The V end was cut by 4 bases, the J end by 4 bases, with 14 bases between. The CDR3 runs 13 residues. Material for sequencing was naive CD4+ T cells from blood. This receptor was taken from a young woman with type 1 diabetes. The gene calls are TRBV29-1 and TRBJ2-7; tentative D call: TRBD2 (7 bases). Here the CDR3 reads CSVGRGAGYEQYF. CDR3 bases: TGCAGCGTTGGCAGGGGAGCGGGATACGAGCAGTACTTC.